The next 4 T cell receptor beta chains were all read from a single sample in a study of cytomegalovirus exposure and HLA in healthy donors (dated by TCRdb to 2017 to 2019). Receptor amplification or capture employed the immunoSEQ multiplex PCR assay. For the multiplex PCR, a mixture combining 60 forward primers for TCR Vbeta segments and 13 reverse primers for TCR Jbeta segments was used. TCRdb provides this immuneACCESS table in a form limited to in-frame rearrangements. Some clones are lacking; in checked studies, under half of them reflect an unresolved V gene, and why the rest are absent is not known. This sample comprises more than 70,000 clones, 70% of them detected only once. The ten top clones hold more than 9.5% of the sample. Material: PBMCs. The receptors stem from a woman in her 50s in good health and CMV-seropositive.

The rearrangement joins TRBV27 to TRBJ2-2; 8 bases line up with TRBD2. The CDR3 totals 18 residues. Germline V lookup: CDR1 MNHEY, CDR2 SMNVEV (reference sequence). V dropped 7 bases and J dropped 2; count of bases not matched to a gene: 15. The CDR3 sequence is CASTTTSSGGGNTGELFF. CDR3 nucleotides: TGTGCCAGCACGACGACGTCTTCCGGGGGGGGAAACACCGGGGAGCTGTTTTTT.

The chain combines TRBV7-9 with TRBJ2-7; TRBD2 aligns across 10 bases. After removal of 9 bases from V and 2 bases from J, the junction contained 10 bases not matched to a gene. Germline V gene lookup returns CDR1 SEHNR and CDR2 FQNEAQ (reference sequence). This CDR3 spans 15 amino acids. The CDR3 region has the DNA TGTGCCAGTACGCCCACAGCGGGAGGGCCCTACGAGCAGTACTTC. Protein product: CASTPTAGGPYEQYF.

The V call is TRBV6-1, the J call TRBJ1-2; TRBD1 aligns across 8 bases. The CDR3 spans 12 residues. Germline V gene sequence: CDR1 MNHNS, CDR2 SASEGT. V trimming: 8 bases; J trimming: 8 bases; junction bases outside the gene matches: 7. CDR3 DNA: TGTGCCAGCCGGACAGGGTCTCAGGGCTACACCTTC. It yields the protein CASRTGSQGYTF.

This chain uses TRBV28 with TRBJ2-3; TRBD2 agrees at 7 bases. V lost 1 base to trimming and J lost 0 bases; unmatched junction nucleotides: 7. Germline assignment: CDR1 MDHEN and CDR2 SYDVKM. The CDR3 length is 17 residues. In DNA form, the CDR3 reads TGTGCCAGCAGTTTATTAGTGTGGCGGGGGAGCACAGATACGCAGTATTTT. Protein: CASSLLVWRGSTDTQYF.